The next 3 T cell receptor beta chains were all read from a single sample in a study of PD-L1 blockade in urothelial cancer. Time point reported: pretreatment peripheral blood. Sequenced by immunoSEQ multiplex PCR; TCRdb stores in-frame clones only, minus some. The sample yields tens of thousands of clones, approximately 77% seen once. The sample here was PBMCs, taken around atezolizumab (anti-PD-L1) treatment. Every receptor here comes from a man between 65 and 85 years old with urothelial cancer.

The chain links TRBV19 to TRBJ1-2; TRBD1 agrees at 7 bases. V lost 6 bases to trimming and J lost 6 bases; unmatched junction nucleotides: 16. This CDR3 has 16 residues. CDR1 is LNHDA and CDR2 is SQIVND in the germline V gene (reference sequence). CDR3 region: CASRHPHDRARDGYTF. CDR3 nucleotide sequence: TGTGCCAGTAGACACCCCCACGACAGGGCTCGTGATGGCTACACCTTC.

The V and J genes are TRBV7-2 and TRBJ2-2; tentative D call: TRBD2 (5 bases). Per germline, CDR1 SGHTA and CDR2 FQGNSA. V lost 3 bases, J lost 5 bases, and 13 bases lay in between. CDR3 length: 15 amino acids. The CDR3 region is CASSLTGGWTGELFF. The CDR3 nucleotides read TGTGCCAGCAGCTTGACCGGCGGGTGGACCGGGGAGCTGTTTTTT.

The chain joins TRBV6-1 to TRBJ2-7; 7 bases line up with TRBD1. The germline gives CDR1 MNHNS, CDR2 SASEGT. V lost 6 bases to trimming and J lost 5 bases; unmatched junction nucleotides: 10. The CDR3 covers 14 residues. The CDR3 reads CASRARQGYDEQYF. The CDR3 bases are TGTGCCAGCAGGGCCCGACAGGGTTATGACGAGCAGTACTTC.